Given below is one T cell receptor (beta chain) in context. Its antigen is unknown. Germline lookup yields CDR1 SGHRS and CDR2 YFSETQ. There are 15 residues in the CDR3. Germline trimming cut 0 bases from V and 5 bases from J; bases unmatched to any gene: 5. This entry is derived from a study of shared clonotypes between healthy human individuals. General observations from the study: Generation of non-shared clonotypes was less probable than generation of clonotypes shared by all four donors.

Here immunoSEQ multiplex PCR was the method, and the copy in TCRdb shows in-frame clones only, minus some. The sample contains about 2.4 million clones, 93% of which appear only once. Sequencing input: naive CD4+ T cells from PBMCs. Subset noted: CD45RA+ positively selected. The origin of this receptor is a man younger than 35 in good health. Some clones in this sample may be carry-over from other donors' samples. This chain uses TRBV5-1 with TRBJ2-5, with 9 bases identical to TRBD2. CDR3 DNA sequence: TGCGCCAGCAGCTTGGAAGGCGGGGGGGCGGAGACCCAGTACTTC. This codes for CASSLEGGGAETQYF.